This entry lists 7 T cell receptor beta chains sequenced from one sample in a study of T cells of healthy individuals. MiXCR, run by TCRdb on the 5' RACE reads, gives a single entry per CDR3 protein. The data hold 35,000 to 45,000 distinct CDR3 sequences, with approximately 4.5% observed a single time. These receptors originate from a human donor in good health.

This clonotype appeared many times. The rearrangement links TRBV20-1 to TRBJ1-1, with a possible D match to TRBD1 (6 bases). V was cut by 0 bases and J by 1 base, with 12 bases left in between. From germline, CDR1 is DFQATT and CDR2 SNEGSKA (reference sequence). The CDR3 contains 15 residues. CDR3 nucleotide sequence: TGCAGTGCTAGAGATCCGGGACAAAAGAACACTGAAGCTTTCTTT. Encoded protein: CSARDPGQKNTEAFF.

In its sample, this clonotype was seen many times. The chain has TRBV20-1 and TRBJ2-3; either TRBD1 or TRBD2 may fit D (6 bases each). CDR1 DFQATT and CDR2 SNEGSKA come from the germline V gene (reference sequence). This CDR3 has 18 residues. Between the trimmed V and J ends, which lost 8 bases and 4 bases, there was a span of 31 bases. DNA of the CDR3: TGCAGTTCCGGGGATTTCAGGGGAGGCCTTTATCAGGCAGATACGCAGTATTTT. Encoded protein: CSSGDFRGGLYQADTQYF.

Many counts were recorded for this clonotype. Here the CDR3 reads CASRVEAGPSSYEQYF. The CDR3 region has the DNA TGTGCCAGCAGGGTAGAGGCGGGGCCGAGCTCCTACGAGCAGTACTTC. V gene TRBV2 combines with J gene TRBJ2-7, with a possible D match to TRBD2 (6 bases). The CDR3 totals 16 residues. Trimming took off 6 bases at V and 0 bases at J, with 18 bases between the two ends. Germline V CDR1 and CDR2: SNHLY, FYNNEI.

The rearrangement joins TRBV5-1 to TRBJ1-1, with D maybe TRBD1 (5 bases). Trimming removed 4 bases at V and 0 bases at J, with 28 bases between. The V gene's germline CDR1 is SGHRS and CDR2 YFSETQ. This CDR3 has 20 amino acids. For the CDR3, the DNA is TGCGCCAGCAGCCACGGATGGCAGGGCAGCCTCCCTTATTTGAACACTGAAGCTTTCTTT. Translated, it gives CASSHGWQGSLPYLNTEAFF.

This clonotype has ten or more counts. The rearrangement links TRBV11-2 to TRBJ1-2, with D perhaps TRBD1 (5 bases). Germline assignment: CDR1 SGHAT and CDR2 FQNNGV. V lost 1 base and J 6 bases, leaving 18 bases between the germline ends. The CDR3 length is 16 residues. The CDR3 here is CASSLALMGGVNGYTF. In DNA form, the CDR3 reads TGTGCCAGCAGCTTAGCACTCATGGGAGGGGTAAATGGCTACACCTTC.

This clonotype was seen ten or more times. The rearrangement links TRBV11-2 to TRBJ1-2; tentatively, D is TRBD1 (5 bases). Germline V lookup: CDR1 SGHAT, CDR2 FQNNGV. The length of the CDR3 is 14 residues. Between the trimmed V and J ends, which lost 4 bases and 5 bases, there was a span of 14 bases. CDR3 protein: CASSSMGGGYGYTF. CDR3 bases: TGTGCCAGCAGCTCCATGGGGGGAGGGTATGGCTACACCTTC.

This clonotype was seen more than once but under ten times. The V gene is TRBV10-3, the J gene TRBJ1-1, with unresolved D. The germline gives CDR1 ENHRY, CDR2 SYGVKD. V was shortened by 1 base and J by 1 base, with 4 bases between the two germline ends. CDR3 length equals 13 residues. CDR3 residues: CAISEWPNTEAFF. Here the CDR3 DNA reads TGTGCCATCAGTGAGTGGCCGAACACTGAAGCTTTCTTT.